This TCR beta chain was sequenced in a study of blood T cells in healthy people across ages. This clonotype has just a few counts. One end of the junction does not line up with germline, which may come from a read error. It was with a sample-barcoded 5' primer and a J-beta primer mix that a second PCR of about 6 to 12 cycles was run. TCRdb re-analysed the 5' RACE reads in MiXCR, keeping a single row per CDR3 protein. The table lists some 690,000 distinct CDR3 sequences, about 20% of them singletons. Germline CDR1 and CDR2: SGDLS and YYNGEE. This CDR3 is built from 13 residues. This chain links TRBV9 with TRBJ2-3; TRBD2 might be the D (5 bases). The receptor was isolated from a man aged 65 to 79 in good health. Sequenced sample: blood. CDR3 nucleotide sequence: TGTGCCAGCAGCCCTGGGAGCACAGATACGCAGTGTTTT. This translates into CASSPGSTDTQCF.